A selection of T cell receptor beta chains follows, all from one sample in a study of blood T cell repertoires in COVID-19. Some clones are missing from TCRdb's copy, which holds only in-frame ones; the method was immunoSEQ multiplex PCR. The sample holds about 150,000 clones, 80% to 90% seen once. The sequenced sample consisted of peripheral blood. The receptors shown here come from a woman aged 40 to 55 with acute or convalescent COVID-19. The CDR3 runs from the conserved cysteine through the conserved F or W.

v_call: TRBV27; cdr3_length: 18; j_call: TRBJ2-7; cdr3_aa: CASSPGTGFYLEGYEQYF
v_call: TRBV10-3; cdr3_length: 13; j_call: TRBJ2-3; cdr3_aa: CAISESNRDTQYF
v_call: TRBV7-3; cdr3_length: 16; j_call: TRBJ2-1; cdr3_aa: CASSPAGTVTYNEQFF
v_call: TRBV24-1; cdr3_length: 15; j_call: TRBJ2-1; cdr3_aa: CATSDSRYRYNEQFF
v_call: TRBV11-2; cdr3_length: 13; j_call: TRBJ1-2; cdr3_aa: CASSFNRDYGYTF
v_call: TRBV5-1; cdr3_length: 15; j_call: TRBJ2-1; cdr3_aa: CASSLVLAGHNEQFF
v_call: TRBV20-1; cdr3_length: 15; j_call: TRBJ2-3; cdr3_aa: CSASSDRGSTDTQYF
v_call: TRBV10-3; cdr3_length: 15; j_call: TRBJ2-7; cdr3_aa: CAISDGTASSYEQYF
v_call: TRBV19; cdr3_length: 12; j_call: TRBJ2-6; cdr3_aa: CAMYSGANVLTF
v_call: TRBV25-1; cdr3_length: 11; j_call: TRBJ2-1; cdr3_aa: CASKGLAGQFF
v_call: TRBV7-6; cdr3_length: 11; j_call: TRBJ2-1; cdr3_aa: CASSEANEQFF
v_call: TRBV7-9; cdr3_length: 15; j_call: TRBJ2-3; cdr3_aa: CASSLRQGGTDTQYF
v_call: TRBV9; cdr3_length: 15; j_call: TRBJ2-4; cdr3_aa: CASSLGGLNKNIQYF
v_call: TRBV2; cdr3_length: 13; j_call: TRBJ1-6; cdr3_aa: CASRADHNSPLHF
v_call: TRBV11-2; cdr3_length: 14; j_call: TRBJ2-2; cdr3_aa: CASGGAANTGELFF
v_call: TRBV2; cdr3_length: 14; j_call: TRBJ2-7; cdr3_aa: CASSGGQGTYEQYF
v_call: TRBV27; cdr3_length: 15; j_call: TRBJ2-7; cdr3_aa: CASSLIGQGWYEQYF
v_call: TRBV4-1; cdr3_length: 15; j_call: TRBJ1-5; cdr3_aa: CASSQDEVSNQPQHF
v_call: TRBV7-2; cdr3_length: 13; j_call: TRBJ2-5; cdr3_aa: CASSKNRGETQYF
v_call: TRBV2; cdr3_length: 11; j_call: TRBJ2-1; cdr3_aa: CASSGLNEQFF
v_call: TRBV6-1; cdr3_length: 12; j_call: TRBJ2-1; cdr3_aa: CASSDRGYEQFF
v_call: TRBV5-1; cdr3_length: 12; j_call: TRBJ2-1; cdr3_aa: CASSFRDNEQFF
v_call: TRBV30; cdr3_length: 11; j_call: TRBJ2-1; cdr3_aa: CAGGQFNEQFF
v_call: TRBV19; cdr3_length: 16; j_call: TRBJ2-7; cdr3_aa: CASIQLGQGDTYEQYF
v_call: TRBV27; cdr3_length: 17; j_call: TRBJ1-5; cdr3_aa: CASSISAQVLSNQPQHF
v_call: TRBV18; cdr3_length: 13; j_call: TRBJ1-2; cdr3_aa: CASSPDREWGYTF
v_call: TRBV6-5; cdr3_length: 13; j_call: TRBJ1-2; cdr3_aa: CASSPDGFYGYTF
v_call: TRBV15; cdr3_length: 13; j_call: TRBJ1-1; cdr3_aa: CATSTGQEGEAFF
v_call: TRBV5-5; cdr3_length: 14; j_call: TRBJ2-7; cdr3_aa: CASSLFNRGNEQYF
v_call: TRBV19; cdr3_length: 17; j_call: TRBJ1-1; cdr3_aa: CASSIWDSLGLVAEAFF
v_call: TRBV6-6; cdr3_length: 13; j_call: TRBJ2-7; cdr3_aa: CASRHGQGYEQYF
v_call: TRBV28; cdr3_length: 14; j_call: TRBJ1-2; cdr3_aa: CASSVDRKSYGYTF